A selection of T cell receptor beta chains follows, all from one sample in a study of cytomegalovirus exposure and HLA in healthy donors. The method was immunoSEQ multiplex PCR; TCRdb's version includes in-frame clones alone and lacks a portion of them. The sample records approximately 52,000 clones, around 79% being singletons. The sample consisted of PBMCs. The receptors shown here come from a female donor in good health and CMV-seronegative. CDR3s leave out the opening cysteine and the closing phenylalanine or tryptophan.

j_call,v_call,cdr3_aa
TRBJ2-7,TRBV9,ASSGDTGQNEQY
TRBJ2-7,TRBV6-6,ASREKDRAEMY
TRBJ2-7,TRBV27,ASSLDSETYEQY
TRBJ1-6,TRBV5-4,ASSLTGDSNSPLH
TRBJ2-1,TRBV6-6,ASRGDRTKNNEQF
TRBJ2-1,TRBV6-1,ASRETGVAYNEQF
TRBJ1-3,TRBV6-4,ASRYRGKRFGNTIY
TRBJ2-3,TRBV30,AWSVSERVDTQY
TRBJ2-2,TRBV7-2,ASSASGRAGTGELF
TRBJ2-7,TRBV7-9,SSTPPGYEQY
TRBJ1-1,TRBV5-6,ASSLIGGTVRVDTEAF
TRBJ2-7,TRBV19,ASRPTSTGGYYEQY
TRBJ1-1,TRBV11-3,ASSLGPTRRAF
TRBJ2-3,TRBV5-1,ASSFGQGTSTDTQY
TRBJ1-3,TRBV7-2,ASSSGHSGNTIY
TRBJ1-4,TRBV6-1,ASSGAAGINEKLF
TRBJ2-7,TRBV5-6,ASSLGGQSNYEQY
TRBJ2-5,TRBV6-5,ASSTLAGYQETQY